This TCR beta chain is from a study of cytomegalovirus exposure and HLA in healthy donors. Study observations and caveats: The study recorded around 160 TCR beta chains that were cytomegalovirus-associated.

PCR employed 60 Vbeta and 13 Jbeta primers. The protocol was immunoSEQ multiplex PCR, while the TCRdb copy is restricted to in-frame clones and leaves out a portion. The sample lists 100,000 to 150,000 clones; about 79% were seen once. Unrecorded immune exposure was likely among donors, who were nominally healthy when sampled. Concerning this clone: Its matching antigen is unknown.

This CDR3 has 13 residues. Trimming left V 5 bases short and J 2 bases short, with 12 bases between. Germline CDR1 reads SQVTM; CDR2 reads ANQGSEA. Sequenced sample: PBMCs. The chain joins TRBV29-1 to TRBJ1-1, with a weak D call TRBD1 (5 bases). This clonotype originated in a female donor in good health and CMV-seropositive. CDR3 sequence: CSVRTGGNTEAFF. DNA of the CDR3: TGCAGCGTTAGGACCGGGGGTAACACTGAAGCTTTCTTT.